Here is one TCR beta chain with its context. The data belong to a study of control samples from healthy donors and cancer patients. The CDR3 contains 17 residues. The germline CDR1 and CDR2 sequences are SGHNT and YYREEE (reference sequence). J lost 3 bases, V lost 4 bases, and 12 bases had no gene match. Using immunoSEQ multiplex PCR, the repertoire was profiled, and TCRdb retains in-frame clones only, with some absent. The sample consists of fewer than 200,000 clones, roughly 91% of them appearing once. The chain has TRBV5-4 and TRBJ2-3, with 9 bases that match TRBD1. Material for sequencing was blood. This clonotype was sampled from a man between 18 and 35 years old in good health. The CDR3 nucleotides are TGTGCCAGCAGCCCAACACAGGACAGGGGCTGGACAGATACGCAGTATTTT. It translates to CASSPTQDRGWTDTQYF.